The clone carrying this T cell receptor (beta chain) was picked up a small number of times. Its antigen is unidentified. This entry belongs to a study of early T cells in non-severe SARS-CoV-2 infection. The overall study: Alpha and beta chains were unpaired, from unsorted whole-blood bulk RNA.

CDR1 is SEHNR and CDR2 is FQNEAQ in the germline V gene (reference sequence). V lost 4 bases, J lost 6 bases, and 6 bases stayed unmatched. The CDR3 spans 14 residues. Individual cDNA molecules each received unique molecular identifiers attached to them. TCRdb re-analysed the 5' RACE reads in MiXCR, keeping a single row per CDR3 protein. The sample comprises nearly 110,000 distinct CDR3 sequences, around 10% of which are singletons, and approximately 7.3% rests with the top ten. Study-level findings and limits: A preference for anti-spike CD8 responses marked VDJdb matching, which missed private and CD4 specificities.

The chain carries TRBV7-9 and TRBJ2-1, with 7 nucleotides matching TRBD1. The receptor was isolated from an adult who was a healthcare worker with PCR-confirmed SARS-CoV-2 infection or an uninfected control (not recorded which). What was sequenced was whole blood. The CDR3 sequence is CASSSPAGGNEQFF. The CDR3 bases are TGTGCCAGCAGCTCCCCAGCAGGGGGCAATGAGCAGTTCTTC.